This entry lists 24 T cell receptor beta chains sequenced from one sample in a study of cytomegalovirus exposure and HLA in healthy donors. Primers for the PCR totalled 60 Vbeta and 13 Jbeta. The data were produced by immunoSEQ multiplex PCR, yet TCRdb's version contains in-frame clones alone and is incomplete. Of 150,000 to 250,000 clones in the sample, approximately 79% were seen once. Sample: PBMCs. The source is a woman in her twenties or thirties in good health and CMV-seropositive.

Concerning this clone itself: The sample carries other DNA sequences with the same CDR3. This chain joins TRBV5-1 and TRBJ2-7, with a weak D call TRBD1 (6 bases). This CDR3 has 13 residues. Trimming cost V 1 base and J 2 bases, with 7 bases left between them. The germline V gene has CDR1 SGHRS and CDR2 YFSETQ. The CDR3, as DNA: TGCGCCAGCAGCTTGACAGGGACCTACGAGCAGTACTTC. Residues: CASSLTGTYEQYF.

This clone came up once. This sequence joins TRBV11-2 and TRBJ2-3; 7 nucleotides line up with TRBD1. Trimming at V came to 5 bases and at J to 0 bases, leaving 11 bases not matched to a gene. Germline V gives CDR1 SGHAT, CDR2 FQNNGV. The CDR3 has 17 residues. The CDR3 bases are TGTGCCAGCAGCCGTGCTTCCGGGACAGTAAGCACAGATACGCAGTATTTT. Translated: CASSRASGTVSTDTQYF. Drawing the rest from reference TRBV11-2 and TRBJ2-3, the complete variable domain is EAGVAQSPRYKIIEKRQSVAFWCNPISGHATLYWYQQILGQGPKLLIQFQNNGVVDDSQLPKDRFSAERLKGVDSTLKIQPAKLEDSAVYLCASSRASGTVSTDTQYFGPGTRLTVL.

CDR3 nucleotides: TGCGCCAGCAGCCAAGACAGGGTCGGGAGCTATGGCTACACCTTC. It translates to CASSQDRVGSYGYTF. The chain combines TRBV4-3 with TRBJ1-2, with D perhaps TRBD1 (5 bases). Germline CDR1 is LGHNA and CDR2 is YSLEER. The CDR3 extends over 15 amino acids. The germline V and J ends were trimmed by 0 bases and 4 bases, with 12 bases remaining between them.

V is TRBV21-1 and J is TRBJ1-2; TRBD1 reflects the table's D call only, with no check against the DNA. TRBV21-1 is listed as a pseudogene. This CDR3 has 16 amino acids. CDR3: CASSNPKTDKNYGYTF. For the CDR3, the DNA is TGTGCCAGCAGCAACCCTAAGACGGACAAGAACTATGGCTACACCTTC.

The chain has TRBV4-1 and TRBJ1-3, with 9 bases matching TRBD1. This CDR3 spans 15 amino acids. Germline V gene sequence: CDR1 MGHRA, CDR2 YSYEKL. J was trimmed by 2 bases and V by 5 bases; bases with no gene match: 4. The CDR3 loop reads CASSWDRAAGNTIYF. CDR3 in DNA: TGCGCCAGCAGCTGGGACAGGGCGGCTGGAAACACCATATATTTT.

The rearrangement links TRBV5-1 to TRBJ2-7; D is perhaps TRBD1 (5 bases). This CDR3 region has 13 residues. Germline lookup yields CDR1 SGHRS and CDR2 YFSETQ. The V and J ends lost 0 bases and 3 bases respectively, with 7 bases between them. The CDR3 DNA reads TGCGCCAGCAGCTTGGAAGGGGTCTACGAGCAGTACTTC. It codes for CASSLEGVYEQYF. Looking up the rest from reference TRBV5-1 and TRBJ2-7 gives the full variable domain: KAGVTQTPRYLIKTRGQQVTLSCSPISGHRSVSWYQQTPGQGLQFLFEYFSETQRNKGNFPGRFSGRQFSNSRSEMNVSTLELGDSALYLCASSLEGVYEQYFGPGTRLTVT.

The chain combines TRBV7-9 with TRBJ2-6, with D unclear. V was trimmed by 1 base and J by 0 bases, leaving 10 bases between them. The CDR3 contains 17 residues. Germline V gives CDR1 SEHNR, CDR2 FQNEAQ (reference sequence). The CDR3: CASSLDWFSSGANVLTF. The CDR3 DNA sequence: TGTGCCAGCAGCTTAGACTGGTTTAGCTCTGGGGCCAACGTCCTGACTTTC.

The genes are TRBV5-1 and TRBJ2-7, with 10 bases aligning to TRBD1. V trimming: 5 bases; J trimming: 5 bases; junction bases outside the gene matches: 4. The CDR3 extends over 13 amino acids. Looked up from germline, CDR1 is SGHRS and CDR2 is YFSETQ. CDR3 nucleotides: TGCGCCAGCAGGCTAGGGACAGGGGACGAGCAGTACTTC. Translation: CASRLGTGDEQYF.

This chain connects TRBV27 to TRBJ2-3; D may be TRBD1 (6 bases). This CDR3 contains 15 residues. Germline V CDR1 and CDR2: MNHEY, SMNVEV (reference sequence). V was shortened by 3 bases and J by 5 bases, with 15 bases between the two germline ends. The CDR3 protein is CASSLLNRAVDTQYF. DNA for the CDR3: TGTGCCAGCAGTTTGCTCAACAGGGCGGTAGATACGCAGTATTTT.

The V gene is TRBV19, the J gene TRBJ1-6; D is ambiguous. With 3 bases removed from V and 6 bases from J, the gap between germline ends came to 9 bases. This CDR3 is 14 amino acids long. Germline CDR1 LNHDA, CDR2 SQIVND (reference sequence). The CDR3 DNA reads as TGTGCCAGTAGTATTGGAGGCCCTAATTCACCCCTCCACTTT. This translates into CASSIGGPNSPLHF.

The J gene is TRBJ2-6, the V gene TRBV11-3; TRBD1 aligns across 8 bases. This CDR3 comprises 17 residues. CDR1 SGHNT and CDR2 YENEEA come from the germline V gene. The junction had 2 bases not matched to a gene; V was cut back by 1 base and J by 0 bases. In DNA form, the CDR3 reads TGTGCCAGCAGCTTAGGGACAGGGAACTCTGGGGCCAACGTCCTGACTTTC. Protein: CASSLGTGNSGANVLTF.

This clone was detected only a few times. The V call is TRBV6-6, the J call TRBJ1-1; D remains unclear. The V gene's germline CDR1 is MNHNY and CDR2 SVGAGI (reference sequence). The CDR3 contains 12 residues. V gave up 6 bases and J gave up 3 bases, with 8 bases separating them. DNA for the CDR3: TGTGCCAGCAGGAGCGATGACACTGAAGCTTTCTTT. This translates into CASRSDDTEAFF.

This clone has more than one count but fewer than ten. This chain links TRBV6-5 with TRBJ1-2; the match to TRBD1 covers 7 bases. CDR3 size: 12 residues. The V segment lost 6 bases and the J segment 8 bases; nucleotides outside the gene matches: 6. Germline V lookup: CDR1 MNHEY, CDR2 SVGAGI. CDR3 in DNA: TGTGCCAGCAGAATAAGGGGGCAAGGCTACACCTTC. Amino acid sequence: CASRIRGQGYTF.

The rearrangement joins TRBV18 to TRBJ2-2; tentatively, D is TRBD1 (5 bases). V shed 0 bases and J shed 7 bases, with 15 bases lying between them. CDR1 and CDR2 from the germline V gene are KGHSH and LQKENI. The CDR3 sequence is 16 residues long. The DNA of the CDR3 is TGTGCCAGCTCACCACCGGTCAGGGTGGCCGGCGGGGAGCTGTTTTTT. This encodes CASSPPVRVAGGELFF.

V is TRBV7-2 and J is TRBJ1-1, with D possibly matching TRBD1 (5 bases). Between the trimmed V and J ends, which lost 5 bases and 6 bases, there was a span of 16 bases. The CDR3 totals 14 residues. The germline V gene has CDR1 SGHTA and CDR2 FQGNSA. DNA for the CDR3: TGTGCCAGCAGCCCAGTCGGGGGTTTCCCTGAAGCTTTCTTT. This translates into CASSPVGGFPEAFF.

This sequence joins TRBV5-4 and TRBJ2-7; D perhaps matches TRBD1 (6 bases). Trimming stripped 2 bases from V and 6 bases from J, with 18 bases between. CDR1 and CDR2 from the germline V gene are SGHNT and YYREEE (reference sequence). The CDR3 contains 15 residues. CDR3 bases: TGTGCCAGCAGCTTTGAGGTGGGGGCCGGGGTCGAGCAGTACTTC. Its translation is CASSFEVGAGVEQYF. Complete variable domain (other parts from reference TRBV5-4 and TRBJ2-7): ETGVTQSPTHLIKTRGQQVTLRCSSQSGHNTVSWYQQALGQGPQFIFQYYREEENGRGNFPPRFSGLQFPNYSSELNVNALELDDSALYLCASSFEVGAGVEQYFGPGTRLTVT.

The CDR3 sequence: CASSIGRNEKLFF. In nucleotides, the CDR3 is TGTGCCAGTAGCATTGGGAGGAATGAAAAACTGTTTTTT. The rearrangement joins TRBV19 to TRBJ1-4, with D unclear. CDR3 length equals 13 residues. V gave up 6 bases and J gave up 5 bases, with 10 bases separating them. In germline, CDR1 is LNHDA, CDR2 SQIVND (reference sequence).

This chain uses TRBV6-1 with TRBJ2-7; TRBD2 is a possible D gene (5 bases). The CDR3 consists of 15 residues. The germline V gene encodes CDR1 MNHNS and CDR2 SASEGT. The V end lost 3 bases, the J end lost 2 bases, and 14 bases lay between the germline ends. This chain's CDR3 is CASSDSSGGTYEQYF. As DNA, the CDR3 is TGTGCCAGCAGTGATTCGAGTGGAGGCACCTACGAGCAGTACTTC.

The V and J genes are TRBV7-9 and TRBJ1-5; possibly TRBD1 for D (6 bases). Deletions cut 1 base from V and 2 bases from J, with 15 bases between. Germline V CDR1 and CDR2: SEHNR, FQNEAQ (reference sequence). The CDR3 runs to 17 residues. The CDR3 DNA reads as TGTGCCAGCAGCTTAGGGCCTAGGGGGAAAGGCAATCAGCCCCAGCATTTT. Translation gives CASSLGPRGKGNQPQHF. The full variable domain, completed using reference TRBV7-9 and TRBJ1-5, is DTGVSQNPRHKITKRGQNVTFRCDPISEHNRLYWYRQTLGQGPEFLTYFQNEAQLEKSRLLSDRFSAERPKGSFSTLEIQRTEQGDSAMYLCASSLGPRGKGNQPQHFGDGTRLSIL.

This clone was seen a single time. J is TRBJ2-5 and V is TRBV4-2, with TRBD2 identical over 13 bases. Trimming cost V 1 base and J 5 bases; bases outside gene matches: 7. In germline, CDR1 is LGHNA, CDR2 YNFKEQ. CDR3 size: 17 residues. The CDR3 spells CASSQVPTTSGRETQYF. The CDR3 nucleotides read TGTGCCAGCAGCCAAGTCCCCACGACTAGCGGGAGGGAGACCCAGTACTTC.

The chain uses TRBV9 and TRBJ1-5; 8 bases agree with TRBD1. The CDR3 spans 14 residues. Germline V gene sequence: CDR1 SGDLS, CDR2 YYNGEE. Trimming took 3 bases from V and 8 from J; bases not matched to a gene: 7. In DNA form, the CDR3 reads TGTGCCAGCAGCGGCGGGACAGGCCTTGAGCCCCAGCATTTT. The encoded protein is CASSGGTGLEPQHF.

The chain uses TRBV9 and TRBJ1-2, with a tentative D call TRBD1 (5 bases). V was clipped by 0 bases and J by 3 bases, with 9 bases between them. This CDR3 region has 14 residues. Germline CDR1 and CDR2: SGDLS and YYNGEE. The CDR3 bases are TGTGCCAGCAGCGTAGGTTGGGGCGACTATGGCTACACCTTC. Residues: CASSVGWGDYGYTF.

The rearrangement links TRBV10-3 to TRBJ1-1, with D unclear. This CDR3 has 12 amino acids. Germline-derived CDR1 and CDR2 are ENHRY and SYGVKD. V lost 3 bases, J lost 7 bases, and 9 bases lay in between. Written as DNA, the CDR3 is TGTGCCATCAGTGATAGAGGAATTGAAGCTTTCTTT. This gives the protein CAISDRGIEAFF.

A word on this clone: The identical CDR3 is also encoded by other nucleotide sequences in the sample. The rearrangement joins TRBV5-1 to TRBJ2-7; 7 positions match TRBD1. Germline lookup yields CDR1 SGHRS and CDR2 YFSETQ. The trim removed 4 bases at V and 2 bases at J, leaving 3 bases unmatched. The CDR3 has 13 amino acids. CDR3 region: CASSPDRAYEQYF. The CDR3, as DNA: TGCGCCAGCAGCCCCGACAGGGCCTACGAGCAGTACTTC.